The 3 T cell receptor beta chains given below trace back to one sample, sequenced in a study of regulatory T cells in long-lasting Graves disease. Sequencing libraries for TCR beta were prepared with iRepertoire HTBI primers and Arm-PCR of CDR3 regions. TCRdb re-derived calls from the multiplex PCR reads in MiXCR, one entry per CDR3 protein. Here the sample spans a few hundred thousand distinct CDR3 sequences, 15% to 20% being singletons. Time point specified: newly diagnosed GD, antithyroid drugs for less than 3 months. RNA extracted from PBMCs served as the sequencing template. Another study also made use of these data, one on T cells in Graves' hyperthyroidism and ophthalmopathy.

The sample in question was peripheral blood mononuclear cells (PBMCs), obtained at new diagnosis, from a patient treated with antithyroid drugs. The receptors derive from a woman younger than 35 with Graves disease.

V usage is TRBV20-1 and J usage is TRBJ2-6, with 8 bases identical to TRBD1. The CDR3 extends over 17 amino acids. Germline V lookup: CDR1 DFQATT, CDR2 SNEGSKA (reference sequence). Unmatched junction bases numbered 9, after V lost 5 bases and J lost 0 bases. The CDR3: CSASTGQVVSGANVLTF. As DNA, the CDR3 is TGCAGTGCTTCTACGGGACAGGTGGTCTCTGGGGCCAACGTCCTGACTTTC.

This clonotype was observed a few times. Possible read error: a much larger clone is one base away. The chain links TRBV6-1 to TRBJ2-7, with D uncertain. Trimming cost V 2 bases and J 6 bases, with 5 bases left between them. The CDR3 is 11 residues long. The germline gives CDR1 MNHNS, CDR2 SASEGT. This CDR3 reads CASSETGEQYF. CDR3 DNA sequence: TGTGCCAGCAGTGAAACGGGCGAGCAGTACTTC.

This rearrangement joins TRBV27 to TRBJ2-7; 11 bases match TRBD2. The J segment lost 0 bases and the V segment lost 7 bases, leaving 14 bases of the junction unmatched. The CDR3 runs 18 residues. Looked up from germline, CDR1 is MNHEY and CDR2 is SMNVEV (reference sequence). DNA of the CDR3: TGTGCCAGCACCAACAGGGCTAGCGGGGGGACCAGCTCCTACGAGCAGTACTTC. This encodes CASTNRASGGTSSYEQYF.